This paragraph covers one T cell receptor (beta chain) sequence. Its target is unknown. The read ends 3 residues shy of where the CDR3 ends; the end is completed using the germline J gene. These data come from a study of T cells in women clearing cervical HPV infection. Across the study: Controls were women whose single incident HPV16 infection cleared within 12 months without precancer or cancer. Blood came at first lesion visit for cases, post-clearance for controls. Study findings and constraints: Controls had more TRBV6-7 (0.16%) than cases (0.11%).

Looked up from germline, CDR1 is SGHNT and CDR2 is YYREEE (reference sequence). V was clipped by 0 bases and J by 5 bases; unmatched bases: 5. The CDR3 covers 15 residues. Profiling relied on immunoSEQ multiplex PCR, and the TCRdb table lists in-frame clones only, not all of them. This sample contains some 39,000 clones. Sequencing used blood buffy coat. V usage is TRBV5-4 and J usage is TRBJ2-5, with TRBD1 matching 9 bases. The clonotype was recovered from a woman between 18 and 70 years old with a cervical HPV16 infection that either progressed to CIN3+ or cleared (not recorded which). The sequenced part of the CDR3 DNA is TGTGCCAGCAGCTTGGGGACAGGGGCTAGGGAGACC. Translation gives CASSLGTGARET. The entire CDR3 protein reads CASSLGTGARETQYF.